Listed here is a single T cell receptor (beta chain). Its antigen remains unknown. This sample was taken from a study of cytomegalovirus exposure and HLA in healthy donors. Study-wide points: Cytomegalovirus association was assigned to about 180 TCR beta chains. Later analysis associated a missense DCLRE1C variant with TCR beta V- and J-gene trimming. For cytomegalovirus status, the classifier reportedly gave diagnoses with high specificity and sensitivity.

The CDR3 contains 14 residues. V gave up 1 base and J gave up 10 bases; unmatched junction bases: 8. Germline CDR1 reads SGHTA; CDR2 reads FQGNSA. Amplification used 60 Vbeta primers and 13 Jbeta primers. Data came from immunoSEQ multiplex PCR; TCRdb stores just in-frame clones and leaves some out. The sample has under 200,000 clones, approximately 67% seen once. The TCR originated in a woman aged 18 to 35 in good health and CMV-seropositive. The chain is built from TRBV7-2 and TRBJ1-1; 8 nucleotides match TRBD1. What was sequenced was PBMCs. CDR3 nucleotide sequence: TGTGCCAGCAGCTTAGGACAGGGGTTATCAGGAGCTTTCTTT. Protein sequence: CASSLGQGLSGAFF. The full variable domain, completed using reference TRBV7-2 and TRBJ1-1, is GAGVSQSPSNKVTEKGKDVELRCDPISGHTALYWYRQSLGQGLEFLIYFQGNSAPDKSGLPSDRFSAERTGGSVSTLTIQRTQQEDSAVYLCASSLGQGLSGAFFGQGTRLTVV.